The 31 T cell receptor beta chains in this list originate from one sample, sequenced in a study of T cells in Graves' hyperthyroidism and ophthalmopathy. Using RNA transcripts as the source, TCR beta CDR3 regions were amplified. HTBI primers drove first-round RT-PCR of the TCR CDR3. TCRdb re-called the multiplex PCR reads with MiXCR, one entry per CDR3 protein. Here the sample spans 250,000 to 400,000 distinct CDR3 sequences, roughly 15% being singletons. Sequenced input: blood. Receptors were obtained from a woman in her forties with Graves' ophthalmopathy.

This clonotype was detected ten times or more. The chain couples TRBV6-1 to TRBJ1-6; 11 bases fit TRBD1. The CDR3 sequence is 16 residues long. V lost 4 bases and J lost 9; bases outside the gene matches: 8. The V gene's germline CDR1 is MNHNS and CDR2 SASEGT. The CDR3 DNA sequence: TGTGCCAGCAGTGCGTGGACAGGGGGCAAAAGTTCACCCCTCCACTTT. Its protein is CASSAWTGGKSSPLHF.

This rearrangement joins TRBV19 to TRBJ2-2, with no clear D. The CDR3 spans 14 residues. V was pared by 2 bases and J by 3 bases, with 7 bases between. Germline-derived CDR1 and CDR2 are LNHDA and SQIVND (reference sequence). The CDR3 spells CASSIIGDTGELFF. The CDR3 nucleotides read TGTGCCAGTAGTATAATAGGAGACACCGGGGAGCTGTTTTTT.

The chain links TRBV9 to TRBJ2-1, with a possible D match to TRBD1 (5 bases). This CDR3 is built from 13 residues. CDR1 SGDLS and CDR2 YYNGEE come from the germline V gene. V gave up 4 bases and J gave up 4 bases, with 9 bases separating them. In nucleotides, the CDR3 is TGTGCCAGCAGCATCAGGGTTTACAATGAGCAGTTCTTC. Protein sequence: CASSIRVYNEQFF.

This clonotype was counted between two and nine times. V is TRBV3-1 and J is TRBJ2-7; D not resolved. Germline V gene data show CDR1 as LGHDT and CDR2 as YNNKEL (reference sequence). The CDR3 spans 14 residues. The ends were cut back, 4 bases at V and 5 bases at J, with 15 bases in the middle. CDR3 sequence (DNA): TGTGCCAGCAGCCTCCGACAAGGAGTCAACGAGCAGTACTTC. Translating gives CASSLRQGVNEQYF.

This clonotype has just a few counts. The chain has TRBV10-1 and TRBJ2-1; D could derive from TRBD1 or TRBD2 (6 bases each). Germline assignment: CDR1 WNHNN and CDR2 SYGVQD (reference sequence). Trimming took off 5 bases at V and 7 bases at J, with 15 bases between the two ends. This CDR3 has 14 amino acids. CDR3 DNA sequence: TGCGCCAGCAGTTCGACGGGAGACAGGAATGAGCAGTTCTTC. This gives the protein CASSSTGDRNEQFF.

This clonotype was observed many times. V usage is TRBV13 and J usage is TRBJ1-5; 8 nucleotides match TRBD1. V was clipped by 5 bases and J by 6 bases; unmatched bases: 6. Looked up from germline, CDR1 is PRHDT and CDR2 is FYEKMQ (reference sequence). The CDR3 extends over 14 amino acids. The CDR3 region is CASSPRGLGQPQHF. In DNA form, the CDR3 reads TGTGCCAGCAGCCCCAGGGGGCTGGGTCAGCCCCAGCATTTT.

This clonotype was seen many times. This chain links TRBV30 with TRBJ2-1; D gene ambiguous. V was clipped by 0 bases and J by 8 bases, with 8 bases between them. The CDR3 spans 12 residues. Germline V gene sequence: CDR1 GTSNPN, CDR2 SVGIG (reference sequence). The CDR3 loop reads CAWSVEVHEQFF. DNA for the CDR3: TGTGCCTGGAGTGTTGAGGTGCATGAGCAGTTCTTC.

This clonotype was seen just once. The rearrangement joins TRBV6-1 to TRBJ1-1; D not resolved. This CDR3 spans 14 amino acids. V was pared by 3 bases and J by 2 bases, with 10 bases between. Germline V gene lookup returns CDR1 MNHNS and CDR2 SASEGT. CDR3 residues: CASSDPWANTEAFF. The CDR3 DNA follows: TGTGCCAGCAGTGACCCCTGGGCAAACACTGAAGCTTTCTTT.

The V call is TRBV14, the J call TRBJ2-7; TRBD1 matches at 7 bases. The CDR3 is 14 residues long. Trimming at V came to 2 bases and at J to 8 bases, leaving 9 bases not matched to a gene. Germline CDR1 is SGHDN and CDR2 is FVKESK. CDR3 nucleotide sequence: TGTGCCAGCAGCCAAATCGCGTCAAGGGGGCAGCAGTACTTC. Encoded protein: CASSQIASRGQQYF.

This clonotype was seen a few times. The chain couples TRBV5-1 to TRBJ2-7; possible D gene TRBD1, 6 bases. Germline V gene data show CDR1 as SGHRS and CDR2 as YFSETQ. This CDR3 is 12 amino acids long. Trimming took 7 bases from V and 2 from J, leaving 10 bases between them. This CDR3 reads CASRGGTYEQYF. In DNA form, the CDR3 reads TGCGCCAGCCGAGGGGGAACCTACGAGCAGTACTTC.

This clonotype has just a few counts. The V call is TRBV7-9, the J call TRBJ1-4, with no clear D. Looked up from germline, CDR1 is SEHNR and CDR2 is FQNEAQ (reference sequence). The CDR3 spans 14 residues. V shed 6 bases and J shed 8 bases, with 16 bases lying between them. The CDR3 DNA follows: TGTGCCAGCAGTGGGTCCGAGACAAAAGAAAAACTGTTTTTT. Translated: CASSGSETKEKLFF.

This clonotype was seen only a few times. The V gene is TRBV5-1, the J gene TRBJ1-3; D gene ambiguous. Germline V gives CDR1 SGHRS, CDR2 YFSETQ. The CDR3 extends over 16 amino acids. The germline V and J ends were trimmed by 0 bases and 0 bases, with 10 bases remaining between them. CDR3 sequence reads: CASSLGGSNSGNTIYF. Written as DNA, the CDR3 is TGCGCCAGCAGCTTGGGGGGATCAAACTCTGGAAACACCATATATTTT.

This chain links TRBV4-2 with TRBJ1-5, with D maybe TRBD1 (5 bases). V lost 0 bases, J lost 3 bases, and 12 bases lay in between. The CDR3 has 16 residues. Per the germline V gene, CDR1 is LGHNA and CDR2 is YNFKEQ. The CDR3 DNA follows: TGTGCCAGCAGCCAAGAGGAGAGGGGATCCAATCAGCCCCAGCATTTT. Protein sequence: CASSQEERGSNQPQHF.

The V and J genes are TRBV11-2 and TRBJ2-7; possibly TRBD2 for D (5 bases). CDR3 size: 18 residues. Trimming left V 4 bases short and J 4 bases short, with 26 bases between. CDR1 and CDR2 from the germline V gene are SGHAT and FQNNGV. The CDR3 protein is CASSSLGGPAAQSYEQYF. The DNA of the CDR3 is TGTGCCAGCAGCTCCCTCGGAGGCCCGGCGGCCCAATCATACGAGCAGTACTTC.

There are many counts of this clonotype. V usage is TRBV27 and J usage is TRBJ2-7, with D tentatively TRBD2 (6 bases). The CDR3 spans 14 residues. V lost 4 bases to trimming and J lost 7 bases, with 17 bases between them. The germline gives CDR1 MNHEY, CDR2 SMNVEV (reference sequence). CDR3: CASSYGIGSGEQYF. CDR3 DNA: TGTGCCAGCAGTTACGGAATAGGGAGCGGGGAGCAGTACTTC.

This clonotype showed up many times. The chain couples TRBV28 to TRBJ2-3; D is ambiguous. CDR3 length equals 15 residues. V dropped 6 bases and J dropped 0 bases, with 13 bases sitting between them. Per germline, CDR1 MDHEN and CDR2 SYDVKM. CDR3 coding DNA: TGTGCCAGCAGGGGTGGTACCATTAGCACAGATACGCAGTATTTT. It specifies CASRGGTISTDTQYF.

The V call is TRBV6-2 or TRBV6-3, the J call TRBJ1-4; TRBD1 might be the D (5 bases). CDR3 length equals 14 residues. Trimming took off 2 bases at V and 6 bases at J, with 10 bases between the two ends. CDR1 MNHEY and CDR2 SVGEGT come from the germline V gene. The CDR3 is CASSYQGTHEKLFF. The CDR3 nucleotides are TGTGCCAGCAGTTACCAAGGGACGCATGAAAAACTGTTTTTT.

Only a few counts were recorded for this clonotype. The chain links TRBV28 to TRBJ2-6; 9 nucleotides match TRBD2. This CDR3 has 16 amino acids. Germline assignment: CDR1 MDHEN and CDR2 SYDVKM. The V segment lost 2 bases and the J segment 7 bases; nucleotides outside the gene matches: 6. The CDR3 sequence is CASSLAGGASANVLTF. Here the CDR3 DNA reads TGTGCCAGCAGTTTAGCGGGGGGGGCGAGCGCCAACGTCCTGACTTTC.

This clonotype was counted many times. V is TRBV27 and J is TRBJ2-7; no reliable D call. V was trimmed by 2 bases and J by 1 base, leaving 6 bases between them. Germline V CDR1 and CDR2: MNHEY, SMNVEV (reference sequence). There are 13 residues in the CDR3. The CDR3 loop reads CASSLSQSYEQYF. As DNA, the CDR3 is TGTGCCAGCAGTTTAAGCCAGTCCTACGAGCAGTACTTC.

This clonotype has just a few counts. The chain carries TRBV13 and TRBJ1-2, with D maybe TRBD1 (6 bases). The germline V gene has CDR1 PRHDT and CDR2 FYEKMQ (reference sequence). The CDR3 totals 13 residues. Trimming shortened V by 6 bases and J by 5 bases, and 13 bases separated the two germline ends. CDR3 nucleotide sequence: TGTGCCAGCAGTTTAAGACAGGTTTATGGCTACACCTTC. Residues: CASSLRQVYGYTF.

Concerning this clonotype: A much bigger clone sits one base away, suggesting this may be a read error. The chain recombines TRBV6-9 with TRBJ2-1, with D unclear. The CDR3 has 15 amino acids. Germline values: CDR1 MNHGY, CDR2 SVAAGI. In DNA, the CDR3 is TGTGTCAGCAGTTACGAGAATAGGGATTACGATGAGCAGTTCTTC. Protein sequence: CVSSYENRDYDEQFF.

J is TRBJ2-7 and V is TRBV19; D unresolved. CDR3 length equals 13 residues. Trimming pared 5 bases from V and 2 bases from J, leaving 10 bases between. Germline V gene data show CDR1 as LNHDA and CDR2 as SQIVND (reference sequence). The CDR3, as DNA: TGTGCCAGTAGTCATATAGATACCTACGAGCAGTACTTC. It yields the protein CASSHIDTYEQYF.

In its sample, this clonotype was seen a few times. Germline is not matched at one junction end, which may reflect a read error. The DNA of the CDR3 is TGCGCCAGCAGTTACGGAGAGGGAGGGGGCAATGAGCAGTTCTTC. Protein product: CASSYGEGGGNEQFF. The chain joins TRBV6-9 to TRBJ2-1; tentatively, D is TRBD2 (7 bases). The V gene's germline CDR1 is MNHGY and CDR2 SVAAGI. The length of the CDR3 is 15 residues.

In this sample, this clonotype turned up a few times. The chain combines TRBV6-5 with TRBJ1-4; 10 bases match TRBD1. J lost 7 bases, V lost 2 bases, and 7 bases had no gene match. This CDR3 is built from 16 residues. The V gene's germline CDR1 is MNHEY and CDR2 SVGAGI. The CDR3 region is CASSYAWTGGGEKLFF. CDR3 coding DNA: TGTGCCAGCAGTTACGCTTGGACAGGGGGGGGTGAAAAACTGTTTTTT.

This clonotype was found many times. The chain joins TRBV27 to TRBJ1-2; D may be TRBD1 (6 bases). This CDR3 contains 15 residues. Per germline, CDR1 MNHEY and CDR2 SMNVEV (reference sequence). V was clipped by 3 bases and J by 4 bases, with 15 bases between them. The CDR3 bases are TGTGCCAGCAGTTTCCTCGGGGGGACAAGCTATGGCTACACCTTC. Protein sequence: CASSFLGGTSYGYTF.

This clonotype was seen repeatedly, ten times or more. This chain connects TRBV7-9 to TRBJ2-5; TRBD1 aligns across 7 bases. CDR1 and CDR2 (germline): SEHNR, FQNEAQ (reference sequence). V shed 3 bases, J shed 3 bases, and the junction held 7 bases outside the gene matches. The CDR3 extends over 15 amino acids. This CDR3 reads CASSFGTVIKETQYF. In nucleotides, the CDR3 is TGTGCCAGCAGCTTCGGGACAGTGATTAAAGAGACCCAGTACTTC.

V is TRBV30 and J is TRBJ1-5; the D gene is possibly TRBD1 (5 bases). The germline CDR1 and CDR2 sequences are GTSNPN and SVGIG (reference sequence). CDR3 length equals 18 residues. V was trimmed by 0 bases and J by 3 bases, leaving 21 bases between them. CDR3 in DNA: TGTGCCTGGAGTGTACATGGCCAACAGAGGGGTGTCAATCAGCCCCAGCATTTT. Translated, it gives CAWSVHGQQRGVNQPQHF.

The sample holds many counts of this clonotype. The gene calls are TRBV28 and TRBJ2-7; possibly TRBD2 for D (5 bases). Deletions cut 5 bases from V and 3 bases from J, with 17 bases between. Germline V CDR1 and CDR2: MDHEN, SYDVKM. The CDR3 contains 15 residues. CDR3 residues: CASSPRTGILYEQYF. DNA of the CDR3: TGTGCCAGCAGTCCAAGGACGGGGATACTCTACGAGCAGTACTTC.

This clonotype showed up many times. This chain uses TRBV11-2 with TRBJ1-2; D may be TRBD1 (5 bases). This CDR3 region has 15 residues. Germline-derived CDR1 and CDR2 are SGHAT and FQNNGV. V was shortened by 7 bases and J by 3 bases, with 18 bases between the two germline ends. CDR3 coding DNA: TGTGCCAGCACCGGGGCGGGCCAGGCTTACTATGGCTACACCTTC. As protein: CASTGAGQAYYGYTF.

This clonotype was seen more than once but under ten times. The chain is built from TRBV9 and TRBJ1-4; D is uncertain. This CDR3 is built from 15 residues. With 5 bases removed from V and 3 bases from J, the gap between germline ends came to 14 bases. Germline CDR1 and CDR2: SGDLS and YYNGEE. This chain's CDR3 is CASSSLGGANEKLFF. The CDR3 bases are TGTGCCAGCAGTAGCCTCGGTGGGGCTAATGAAAAACTGTTTTTT.

In its sample, this clonotype was seen a few times. V is TRBV20-1 and J is TRBJ2-1; 8 bases line up with TRBD2. This CDR3 region has 14 residues. After removal of 4 bases from V and 3 bases from J, the junction contained 5 bases not matched to a gene. The germline CDR1 and CDR2 sequences are DFQATT and SNEGSKA (reference sequence). This CDR3 reads CSATGLADYNEQFF. The CDR3 nucleotides are TGCAGTGCTACCGGACTAGCTGACTACAATGAGCAGTTCTTC.